This T cell receptor (beta chain) was recorded in a study of blood T cells in healthy people across ages. This clonotype has a handful of counts. The V end was cut by 4 bases, the J end by 4 bases, with 19 bases between. The CDR3 extends over 16 amino acids. Germline values: CDR1 MDHEN, CDR2 SYDVKM. A second PCR of 7 to 11 cycles used a sample-barcoded 5' primer and a J-beta primer mix. Via MiXCR, TCRdb re-called the 5' RACE reads, giving one row per CDR3 protein. The sample lists around 700,000 distinct CDR3 sequences, approximately 25% occurring once. The sample was also linked to a second study, of T cells of mothers and their children. That source adds: cDNA was synthesized from all extracted RNA at around 1.6 ug per reaction. Sample barcodes and 2-4 random nucleotides came from the second PCR's M1S primer. Similar thymic selection effects on TCR recombination output appear in pairs, both related and unrelated.

Sequencing was done on a sample of blood. The clonotype originates from a boy aged 10-17 years in good health. V and J are TRBV28 and TRBJ1-2; weak D call: TRBD1 (5 bases). This CDR3 is CASSSAPFGDLYGYTF. CDR3 sequence (DNA): TGTGCCAGCAGTTCCGCCCCCTTTGGGGACCTCTATGGCTACACCTTC.